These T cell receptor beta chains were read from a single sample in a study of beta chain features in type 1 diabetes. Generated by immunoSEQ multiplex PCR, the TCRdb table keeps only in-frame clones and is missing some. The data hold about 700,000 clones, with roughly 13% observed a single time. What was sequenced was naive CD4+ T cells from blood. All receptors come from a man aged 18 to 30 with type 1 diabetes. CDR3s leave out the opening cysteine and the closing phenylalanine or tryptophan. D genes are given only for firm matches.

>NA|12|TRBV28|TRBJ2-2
ASGRTLSTGELF
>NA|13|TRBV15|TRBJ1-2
ATSRDSGVGYGYT
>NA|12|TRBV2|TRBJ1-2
ASSAQFTNYGYT
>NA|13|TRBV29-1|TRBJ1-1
SVDYLSLRGVEAF
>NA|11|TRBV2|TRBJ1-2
ASSGTAYYGYT
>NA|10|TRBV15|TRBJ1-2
ATSPPPDGYT
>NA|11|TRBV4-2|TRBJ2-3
ASSHYGTDTQY
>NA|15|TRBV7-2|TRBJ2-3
ASNPGSGRLSTDTQY
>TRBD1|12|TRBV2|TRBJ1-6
ASSGTEANSPLH
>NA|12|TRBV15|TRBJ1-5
ATSPRGGNQPQH
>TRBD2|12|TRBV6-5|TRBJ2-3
ASSRAGPTDTQY
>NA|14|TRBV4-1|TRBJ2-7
ASSPVGTGSSYEQY
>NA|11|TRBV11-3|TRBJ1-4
ASSLVKGEKLF
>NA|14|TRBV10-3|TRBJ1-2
AISESIRVQSYGYT
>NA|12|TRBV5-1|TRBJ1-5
ASSLSGGSQPQH
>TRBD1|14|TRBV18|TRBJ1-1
ASSPQRQGVNTEAF
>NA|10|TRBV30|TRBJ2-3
AWTRVQDTQY
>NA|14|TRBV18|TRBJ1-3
ASSPPVRDSGNTIY
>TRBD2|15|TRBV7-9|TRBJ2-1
ASSLGASGGNYNEQF
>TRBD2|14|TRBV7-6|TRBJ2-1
ASSLGTSGGAWEQF
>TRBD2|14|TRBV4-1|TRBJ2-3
ASSTLAGVPTDTQY
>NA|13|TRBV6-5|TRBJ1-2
ASSPNRLGWNGYT
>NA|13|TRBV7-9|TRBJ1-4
ASSWDPGANEKLF
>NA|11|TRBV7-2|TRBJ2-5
ASSREGQETQY
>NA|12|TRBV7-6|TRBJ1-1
ASSSDSENTEAF
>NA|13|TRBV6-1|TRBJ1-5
ASSRQVVVHQPQH
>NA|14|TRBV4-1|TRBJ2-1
ASSQGRGGLRNEQF
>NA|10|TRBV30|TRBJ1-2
AWTPGFSGYT
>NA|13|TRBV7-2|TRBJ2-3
ASSQFGGGTDTQY
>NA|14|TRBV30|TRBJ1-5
AWSTKTGRSNQPQH
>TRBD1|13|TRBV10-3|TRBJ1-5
AIRPTGDGNQPQH
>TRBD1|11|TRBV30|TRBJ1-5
AWGTGPDGPQH
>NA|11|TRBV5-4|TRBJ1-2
ASSPDTNYGYT
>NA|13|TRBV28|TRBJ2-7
ASSLLPDRSYEQY
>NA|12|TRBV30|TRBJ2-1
AWSVLGGANEQF
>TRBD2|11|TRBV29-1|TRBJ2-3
SVAGLGSYTQY
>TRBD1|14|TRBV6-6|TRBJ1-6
ASSYTRDREAPSLH
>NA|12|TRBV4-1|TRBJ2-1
ASSQAGTYNEQF
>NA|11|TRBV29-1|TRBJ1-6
SVRGGGNSPLH
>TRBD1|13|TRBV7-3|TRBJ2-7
ASSPDGTGTYEQY
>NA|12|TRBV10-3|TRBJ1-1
AISSFLQGAEAF
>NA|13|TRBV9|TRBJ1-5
ASSVGGGGNQPQH
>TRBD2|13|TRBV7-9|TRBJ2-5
ASSPTGLGGETQY
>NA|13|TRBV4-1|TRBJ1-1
ASSQGVDTDTEAF